The 26 T cell receptor beta chains reported below all come from one sample, sequenced in a study of tissue T cells after allogeneic stem cell transplantation. The time point: mouse harvest day 14 after allogeneic transplant. Mouse grafts combined 10^7 T-cell-depleted bone marrow cells with 10^6 splenic CD5+ T cells. Profiled with immunoSEQ multiplex PCR; TCRdb holds only in-frame clones, not every one. In the table there are some 3,500 clones, 50% of which are singletons. Sequences were obtained from gut tissue. The receptor set was obtained from a female BALB/c mouse given C57BL/6 T cells with graft-versus-host disease after an allogeneic hematopoietic cell transplant.

Concerning this clone itself: Gene names denote mouse genes. Sequencing ends 1 residue short of the CDR3 end; the germline J gene provides the rest. The gene calls are TRBV12-2 and TRBJ1-6; D ambiguous. TRBJ1-6 is an ORF for which the function is uncertain. This CDR3 region has 13 residues. Deletions cut 0 bases from V and 3 bases from J, with 2 bases between. In germline, CDR1 is SGHLS, CDR2 HYDKME. The CDR3 loop reads CASSLVYNSPLYF. Partial CDR3 DNA: TGTGCCAGCTCTCTCGTCTATAATTCGCCCCTCTAC.

A note on this clone: The gene names here belong to mouse. The read is 1 residue too short to cover the CDR3 end, so that end is filled in from the germline J gene. This chain joins TRBV12-2 and TRBJ1-6, with D perhaps TRBD1 (5 bases). TRBJ1-6 is an ORF; its function is uncertain. The CDR3 sequence is 16 residues long. V lost 0 bases and J lost 1, with 9 bases in between. From germline, CDR1 is SGHLS and CDR2 HYDKME. The CDR3 protein is CASSLDRGSYNSPLYF. Partial CDR3 DNA: TGTGCCAGCTCTCTCGATCGGGGCTCCTATAATTCGCCCCTCTAC.

Regarding this clone: Mouse gene names apply. The CDR3 loop reads CASSCGRNYAEQFF. Partial CDR3 DNA: TGTGCCAGCAGTTGCGGCAGAAACTATGCTGAGCAGTTC. This sequence joins TRBV22 and TRBJ2-1. From the germline J gene comes the end of the CDR3, since the read stops 1 residue before it. TRBV22 constitutes a pseudogene. The CDR3 extends over 14 amino acids.

Points on this clone: Germline and genes here are mouse. Read data end 1 residue before the CDR3 end; the end is taken from the germline J gene. The chain combines TRBV26 with TRBJ2-7, with 9 bases lining up with TRBD1. V was clipped by 6 bases and J by 7 bases; unmatched bases: 7. Germline loops: CDR1 KGHPV, CDR2 FQNQEV (reference sequence). The CDR3 contains 13 residues. Incomplete CDR3 DNA: TGTGCCAGCAGACGGGGACAGGGAGGCGAACAGTAC. This codes for CASRRGQGGEQY. The complete CDR3 protein is CASRRGQGGEQYF.

This clone rates as medium-sized. The genes and germline here are from mouse. The read halts 1 residue ahead of the CDR3 end, with the missing end drawn from the germline J gene. The V gene is TRBV5, the J gene TRBJ2-7, with 14 bases aligning to TRBD2. This CDR3 has 15 amino acids. V trimming: 4 bases; J trimming: 6 bases; junction bases outside the gene matches: 5. The germline CDR1 and CDR2 sequences are LGHNA and YNLKQL (reference sequence). The CDR3 sequence: CASSLTGTGGAEQYF. CDR3 DNA, as far as it was read: TGTGCCAGCAGCCTCACCGGGACTGGGGGGGCTGAACAGTAC.

With regard to this clone: The genes and germline here are from mouse. The read is 1 residue too short to cover the CDR3 end, so that end is filled in from the germline J gene. This chain connects TRBV3 to TRBJ2-7; D is unclear. The CDR3 has 12 amino acids. Per germline, CDR1 SNHLY and CDR2 FYNGKV (reference sequence). The V gene lost 5 bases and the J gene lost 1 base, with 6 bases spanning the gap. The DNA read from the CDR3 is TGTGCCAGCAGCCGACAATCCTATGAACAGTAC. This codes for CASSRQSYEQY. The full-length CDR3 reads as CASSRQSYEQYF.

With regard to this clone: Gene names refer to mouse genes. The observed sequence ends 1 residue before the CDR3 terminus, with the missing tail filled in from the germline J gene. This rearrangement joins TRBV26 to TRBJ1-6; 8 positions agree with TRBD1. TRBJ1-6 is an open reading frame, and its role is uncertain. Looked up from germline, CDR1 is KGHPV and CDR2 is FQNQEV (reference sequence). Germline trimming cut 3 bases from V and 5 bases from J; bases unmatched to any gene: 3. The length of the CDR3 is 15 residues. CDR3 bases read: TGTGCCAGCAGTCTCATGACAGGGGATAATTCGCCCCTCTAC. As protein: CASSLMTGDNSPLY. In full, the CDR3 reads CASSLMTGDNSPLYF.

A remark on this clone: Here the gene names and germline are mouse. The CDR3 end is not reached by the read, which stops 1 residue before it; the germline J gene fills it in. The V and J genes are TRBV26 and TRBJ2-4; D is unresolved. The CDR3 is 14 amino acids. Germline values: CDR1 KGHPV, CDR2 FQNQEV (reference sequence). V was cut by 0 bases and J by 0 bases, with 4 bases left in between. Partial CDR3 DNA: TGTGCCAGCAGTCTGTCCCTTAGTCAAAACACCTTGTAC. Translating it yields CASSLSLSQNTLY. The CDR3 as a whole reads CASSLSLSQNTLYF.

This clone turned up a few times. Gene names are mouse gene names. The read stops 1 residue short of the end of the CDR3; the missing end is completed from the germline J gene. The V and J genes are TRBV29 and TRBJ1-1; the D is unclear. The length of the CDR3 is 14 residues. Germline assignment: CDR1 MSHET and CDR2 SYDVDS. V dropped 0 bases and J dropped 1 base, with 6 bases sitting between them. CDR3 in amino acids: CASSLSSGNTEVFF. The CDR3 DNA, read in part, is TGTGCTAGCAGTTTATCCTCCGGGAACACAGAAGTCTTC.

This clone was found a few times. Genes here carry mouse names. Read coverage stops 1 residue before the CDR3 terminus; the germline J gene supplies the remainder. The chain is built from TRBV16 and TRBJ2-7; 10 bases are shared with TRBD1. This CDR3 has 14 residues. V lost 6 bases, J lost 5 bases, and 7 bases stayed unmatched. The germline CDR1 and CDR2 sequences are SGHSA and FRNQAP. CDR3 DNA (partial): TGTGCAAGCAGGTCCGGGACAGGGGTGCATGAACAGTAC. Its translation: CASRSGTGVHEQY. From start to end, the CDR3 is CASRSGTGVHEQYF. Combining the CDR3 with reference TRBV16 and TRBJ2-7 gives the whole variable domain NAGVIQTPRHKVTGKGQEATLWCEPISGHSAVFWYRQTIVQGLEFLTYFRNQAPIDDSGMPKERFSAQMPNQSHSTLKIQSTQPQDSAVYLCASRSGTGVHEQYFGPGTRLTVL.

Within the sample, this clone is large. Genes here carry mouse names. The CDR3 end lies 1 residue beyond the end of the read and is filled in from the germline J gene. The gene calls are TRBV13-3 and TRBJ2-7; TRBD2 agrees at 12 bases. The CDR3 covers 12 residues. Germline V gene lookup returns CDR1 NNHDY and CDR2 SYVADS. V lost 9 bases and J lost 7; bases outside the gene matches: 5. CDR3 bases read: TGTGCCACTAGACTGGGGGGGCGGGAACAGTAC. It translates to CATRLGGREQY. The entire CDR3 reads CATRLGGREQYF.

Worth noting for this clone: Genes here carry mouse names. The read falls 1 residue short of the CDR3 end, and the missing part is taken from the germline J gene. The V and J genes are TRBV13-2 and TRBJ2-4; perhaps TRBD1 as D (6 bases). CDR1 NNHNN and CDR2 SYGAGS come from the germline V gene (reference sequence). Trimming shortened V by 3 bases and J by 4 bases, and 9 bases separated the two germline ends. This CDR3 has 13 amino acids. This CDR3 reads CASGAGDKNTLYF. CDR3 DNA, as far as it was read: TGTGCCAGCGGTGCAGGGGACAAAAACACCTTGTAC.

In regard to this clone: Gene names denote mouse genes. The CDR3 end falls 1 residue outside the read, so it is completed with the germline J gene. The chain carries TRBV3 and TRBJ1-2, with D maybe TRBD1 (6 bases). V was trimmed by 2 bases and J by 4 bases, leaving 11 bases between them. The germline CDR1 and CDR2 sequences are SNHLY and FYNGKV (reference sequence). CDR3 length: 14 amino acids. The sequenced part of the CDR3 DNA is TGTGCCAGCAGCTTAAACGGGGGCGGCTCCGACTACACC. Its translation: CASSLNGGGSDYT. The CDR3 in its entirety is CASSLNGGGSDYTF.

This clone was found a few times. Gene names follow the mouse nomenclature. The CDR3 DNA, read in part, is TGTGCCTGGAGGGGGGTAACCCAGTAC. This codes for CAWRGVTQY. The entire CDR3 sequence reads CAWRGVTQYF. The chain carries TRBV31 and TRBJ2-5; D is perhaps TRBD1 or TRBD2 (5 bases each). The CDR3 end falls 1 residue outside the read, so it is completed with the germline J gene. Germline V gene data show CDR1 as GKSSPN and CDR2 as SITVG. Trimming stripped 3 bases from V and 9 bases from J, with 7 bases between. The CDR3 has 10 amino acids.

This clone occurred a few times. Mouse names are used for the genes. The missing CDR3 end, 1 residue past where the read stops, is filled in from the germline J gene. The V gene is TRBV12-2, the J gene TRBJ2-4, with 10 nucleotides matching TRBD2. This CDR3 comprises 14 residues. J was trimmed by 4 bases and V by 1 base; bases with no gene match: 1. In germline, CDR1 is SGHLS, CDR2 HYDKME. CDR3 DNA (partial): TGTGCCAGCTCTCTTGGACTGGGGGAAAACACCTTGTAC. This codes for CASSLGLGENTLY. The whole CDR3 sequence is CASSLGLGENTLYF.

For this clone: Gene names and germline match the mouse. CDR3 bases read: TGTGCCAGCAGTCTGTTAGGACAACCAAACACAGAAGTCTTC. Its translation is CASSLLGQPNTEVF. The full CDR3 is CASSLLGQPNTEVFF. V gene TRBV24 combines with J gene TRBJ1-1; the D gene is possibly TRBD1 (5 bases). Coverage ceases 1 residue before the CDR3 finishes, and the germline J gene fills in the end. With 1 base removed from V and 0 bases from J, the gap between germline ends came to 9 bases. The germline CDR1 and CDR2 sequences are KGHTA and FRNEEI. CDR3 size: 15 residues.

By share, this clone counts as medium-sized. Gene names and germline refer to mouse. The CDR3 extends 1 residue past the end of the read, so its final part is completed from the germline J gene. The chain combines TRBV15 with TRBJ2-4; D might be TRBD1 (6 bases). CDR1 is SGHND and CDR2 is FRSKSL in the germline V gene. V lost 8 bases, J lost 4 bases, and 13 bases lay in between. This CDR3 spans 13 amino acids. Incomplete CDR3 DNA: TGTGCCAGCGGAAGGGGGACAAAAAACACCTTGTAC. Its translation is CASGRGTKNTLY. The entire CDR3 is CASGRGTKNTLYF.

Of note for this clone: Genes and germline come from the mouse. Coverage ceases 1 residue before the CDR3 finishes, and the germline J gene fills in the end. The chain uses TRBV13-2 and TRBJ2-3; TRBD2 matches at 7 bases. Germline V gene data show CDR1 as NNHNN and CDR2 as SYGAGS (reference sequence). CDR3 length: 16 residues. The ends lost 0 bases at V and 1 base at J; junction bases unmatched: 5. CDR3 in amino acids: CASGDAGWGGAETLYF. The sequenced part of the CDR3 DNA is TGTGCCAGCGGTGATGCAGGGTGGGGGGGTGCAGAAACGCTGTAT.

As concerns this clone: Gene names and germline match the mouse. The read finishes 1 residue shy of the CDR3 end, and the germline J gene is used to complete it. The gene calls are TRBV2 and TRBJ1-1; 7 bases agree with TRBD1. This CDR3 spans 15 amino acids. Germline V lookup: CDR1 LGHNA, CDR2 YSYQKL. After removal of 1 base from V and 0 bases from J, the junction contained 2 bases not matched to a gene. The CDR3: CASSQGRGPNTEVFF. Partial CDR3 DNA: TGTGCCAGCAGCCAAGGGAGGGGGCCAAACACAGAAGTCTTC.

A word on this clone: Germline is not matched at one junction end, which may reflect a read error. The genes and germline here are from mouse. The read finishes 1 residue shy of the CDR3 end, and the germline J gene is used to complete it. The rearrangement joins TRBV16 to TRBJ1-2; unclear D gene. This CDR3 has 15 residues. In germline, CDR1 is SGHSA, CDR2 FRNQAP. The CDR3 DNA, read in part, is TGTGCAAGCTGCTTCGATCGAGGCATAAACTCCGACTACACC. Its translation is CASCFDRGINSDYT. The entire CDR3 protein reads CASCFDRGINSDYTF.

Comment on this clone: Mouse gene names and germline throughout. The read comes to an end 1 residue before the CDR3 does, leaving the germline J gene to fill in the end. The rearrangement links TRBV3 to TRBJ2-7; D assignment may be TRBD1 or TRBD2 (5 bases each). The V end lost 1 base, the J end lost 7 bases, and 14 bases lay between the germline ends. Germline V gives CDR1 SNHLY, CDR2 FYNGKV (reference sequence). The CDR3 extends over 14 amino acids. CDR3 bases read: TGTGCCAGCAGCTTAGTTGGTGGGGCGCGGGAACAGTAC. Protein: CASSLVGGAREQY. The whole CDR3 is CASSLVGGAREQYF. The full variable domain, its missing parts supplied by reference TRBV3 and TRBJ2-7, is GPKVLQIPSHQIIDMGQMVTLNCDPVSNHLYFYWYKQILGQQMEFLVNFYNGKVMEKSKLFKDQFSVERPDGSYFTLKIQPTALEDSAVYFCASSLVGGAREQYFGPGTRLTVL.

Concerning this clone itself: Gene names are mouse gene names. The sequence runs out 1 residue before the end of the CDR3; the remainder is reconstructed from the germline J gene. V gene TRBV26 combines with J gene TRBJ2-7; no firm D call. The CDR3 runs 12 residues. Germline-derived CDR1 and CDR2 are KGHPV and FQNQEV (reference sequence). V was shortened by 2 bases and J by 3 bases, with 5 bases between the two germline ends. This CDR3 is CASSLDRYEQYF. Partial CDR3 DNA: TGTGCCAGCAGTCTGGACCGCTATGAACAGTAC.

Within the sample, this clone is medium-sized. Gene labels here are mouse ones. The missing CDR3 end, 1 residue past where the read stops, is filled in from the germline J gene. The chain recombines TRBV13-3 with TRBJ2-7; D might be TRBD1 or TRBD2, each matching 5 bases. The germline V and J ends were trimmed by 1 base and 7 bases, with 9 bases remaining between them. This CDR3 has 12 amino acids. The V gene's germline CDR1 is NNHDY and CDR2 SYVADS. The sequenced part of the CDR3 DNA is TGTGCCAGCAGTGATCGGGGGTGGGAACAGTAC. Its translation is CASSDRGWEQY. In full, the CDR3 reads CASSDRGWEQYF.

In regard to this clone: Each gene name is a mouse one. The CDR3 extends 1 residue past the end of the read, so its final part is completed from the germline J gene. V gene TRBV16 combines with J gene TRBJ2-5; 8 bases map to TRBD1. CDR3 length: 16 amino acids. Germline-derived CDR1 and CDR2 are SGHSA and FRNQAP. Losses at the gene ends were 0 bases for V and 8 bases for J; bases not matched to a gene: 10. The sequenced part of the CDR3 DNA is TGTGCAAGCAGCTTAGATGGGCAGGGGGCTTGGGGCACCCAGTAC. Translating it yields CASSLDGQGAWGTQY. The CDR3 in its entirety is CASSLDGQGAWGTQYF.

This clone was counted only a few times. Any gene name here is a mouse gene name. The read ends 1 residue before the CDR3 terminus; that terminus is restored from the germline J gene. The V call is TRBV31, the J call TRBJ1-1; D is perhaps TRBD1 (5 bases). Germline assignment: CDR1 GKSSPN and CDR2 SITVG. The CDR3 is 13 residues long. V dropped 1 base and J dropped 4 bases, with 10 bases sitting between them. Partial CDR3 DNA: TGTGCCTGGAGTCCGGGGCGCGGCACAGAAGTCTTC. This sequence encodes CAWSPGRGTEVF. In full, the CDR3 reads CAWSPGRGTEVFF. Drawing the rest from reference TRBV31 and TRBJ1-1, the complete variable domain is AQTIHQWPVAEIKAVGSPLSLGCTIKGKSSPNLYWYWQATGGTLQQLFYSITVGQVESVVQLNLSASRPKDDQFILSTEKLLLSHSGFYLCAWSPGRGTEVFFGKGTRLTVV.

About this clone: Gene names are the mouse ones. Coverage ceases 1 residue before the CDR3 finishes, and the germline J gene fills in the end. The V and J genes are TRBV3 and TRBJ2-3; 9 bases match TRBD1. The CDR3 has 13 amino acids. Trimming cost V 4 bases and J 7 bases; bases outside gene matches: 3. The germline gives CDR1 SNHLY, CDR2 FYNGKV (reference sequence). The CDR3 sequence is CASSSGTGKTLYF. The sequenced part of the CDR3 DNA is TGTGCCAGCAGCTCCGGGACAGGGAAAACGCTGTAT.